These 20 T cell receptor beta chains share one sample of origin, sequenced in a study of T cells after yellow fever vaccination. TCRdb recomputed calls from the 5' RACE reads with MiXCR, one row per CDR3 protein. The sample contains under 200,000 distinct CDR3 sequences, approximately 11% of which appear only once. The starting material was CD8+ T cells sorted from PBMCs, obtained 15 days after the yellow fever booster vaccination. The receptor source for this set is a man younger than 35 who received the YFV17D yellow fever vaccine.

This clonotype appeared many times. V is TRBV5-1 and J is TRBJ2-3, with TRBD1 matching 7 bases. Losses at the gene ends were 5 bases for V and 4 bases for J; bases not matched to a gene: 10. The CDR3 sequence is 15 residues long. The germline gives CDR1 SGHRS, CDR2 YFSETQ. For the CDR3, the DNA is TGCGCCAGCAGTTGGCGACAGGGCGAGGCAGATACGCAGTATTTT. This codes for CASSWRQGEADTQYF. Based on the CDR3 plus reference TRBV5-1 and TRBJ2-3, the full variable domain is KAGVTQTPRYLIKTRGQQVTLSCSPISGHRSVSWYQQTPGQGLQFLFEYFSETQRNKGNFPGRFSGRQFSNSRSEMNVSTLELGDSALYLCASSWRQGEADTQYFGPGTRLTVL.

This clonotype was observed a few times. The genes are TRBV6-5 and TRBJ2-3; 11 bases are a match to TRBD2. From germline, CDR1 is MNHEY and CDR2 SVGAGI. This CDR3 spans 17 amino acids. The J segment lost 1 base and the V segment lost 0 bases, leaving 3 bases of the junction unmatched. CDR3 nucleotides: TGTGCCAGCAGTTACTCGCTAGCGGGGGGACGCACAGATACGCAGTATTTT. Translating gives CASSYSLAGGRTDTQYF.

The chain has TRBV4-2 and TRBJ2-2; the D is unclear. Germline V CDR1 and CDR2: LGHNA, YNFKEQ. V dropped 7 bases and J dropped 2 bases, with 26 bases sitting between them. This CDR3 is built from 19 residues. CDR3 loop: CASTKSPSLAKTNTGELFF. Here the CDR3 DNA reads TGTGCCAGCACCAAAAGCCCGTCATTGGCAAAGACAAACACCGGGGAGCTGTTTTTT.

This chain links TRBV7-8 with TRBJ2-5, with 8 positions matching TRBD1. Germline V CDR1 and CDR2: SGHVS, FQNEAQ. With 1 base clipped from V and 7 bases from J, the junction kept 11 bases outside the gene matches. The CDR3 length is 16 residues. The CDR3 DNA is TGTGCCAGCAGCTTAGAAAGACGGGACAGGCGACGGACCCAGTACTTC. It codes for CASSLERRDRRRTQYF.

J is TRBJ2-3 and V is TRBV27, with 8 bases that match TRBD2. This CDR3 is built from 15 residues. Germline values: CDR1 MNHEY, CDR2 SMNVEV (reference sequence). V shed 7 bases, J shed 3 bases, and the junction held 9 bases outside the gene matches. Written as DNA, the CDR3 is TGTGCCAGCACCGACGGGGGGGGGTGGACAGATACGCAGTATTTT. Protein sequence: CASTDGGGWTDTQYF.

CDR3 loop: CASSLGGPYNSPLHF. CDR3 DNA: TGTGCCAGCAGCTTAGGGGGGCCCTATAATTCACCCCTCCACTTT. This sequence joins TRBV7-2 and TRBJ1-6; possibly TRBD1 for D (6 bases). The CDR3 covers 15 residues. V lost 1 base, J lost 2 bases, and 6 bases lay in between. Germline V gives CDR1 SGHTA, CDR2 FQGNSA.

This clonotype has a handful of counts. J is TRBJ2-4 and V is TRBV9; no clear D. Germline assignment: CDR1 SGDLS and CDR2 YYNGEE. The germline V and J ends were trimmed by 0 bases and 8 bases, with 12 bases remaining between them. This CDR3 is 14 amino acids long. Written as DNA, the CDR3 is TGTGCCAGCAGCGTAGGAAGGGATGGGGACATTCAGTACTTC. Translating it yields CASSVGRDGDIQYF.

A few counts support this clonotype. Here the CDR3 DNA reads TGTGCCAGCAGAGGTTTTTTCTTGTCAGGGGGTCCCGGGGAGCTGTTTTTT. It yields the protein CASRGFFLSGGPGELFF. The chain couples TRBV27 to TRBJ2-2; 7 bases are shared with TRBD1. Germline V CDR1 and CDR2: MNHEY, SMNVEV (reference sequence). The CDR3 is 17 amino acids. J was trimmed by 6 bases and V by 6 bases; bases with no gene match: 16.

This clonotype was counted a few times. The V and J genes are TRBV7-9 and TRBJ1-1, with D uncertain. The germline CDR1 and CDR2 sequences are SEHNR and FQNEAQ (reference sequence). Trimming removed 5 bases from V and 5 bases from J, with 18 bases in between. CDR3 length: 15 residues. CDR3 nucleotides: TGTGCCAGCAGCCCCCATCTGGGCGGAAAAACTGAAGCTTTCTTT. Translating gives CASSPHLGGKTEAFF.

The chain carries TRBV5-5 and TRBJ2-4; D is ambiguous. Deletions cut 0 bases from V and 2 bases from J, with 6 bases between. Germline-derived CDR1 and CDR2 are SGHKS and YYEKEE (reference sequence). This CDR3 has 14 residues. The CDR3: CASSLVGSKNIQYF. CDR3 nucleotides: TGTGCCAGCAGCTTGGTGGGTTCCAAAAACATTCAGTACTTC.

This clonotype was observed at least ten times. The chain is built from TRBV12-5 and TRBJ1-2, with a possible D match to TRBD1 (5 bases). Germline loops: CDR1 LGHNT, CDR2 FRNRAP. With 5 bases removed from V and 10 bases from J, the gap between germline ends came to 20 bases. This CDR3 has 14 amino acids. CDR3: CASGAQGGQEDYTF. The DNA of the CDR3 is TGTGCTAGTGGTGCCCAGGGTGGCCAGGAAGACTACACCTTC.

This clonotype was seen many times. The chain links TRBV7-2 to TRBJ1-3; D is unresolved. V lost 1 base and J 2 bases, leaving 6 bases between the germline ends. In germline, CDR1 is SGHTA, CDR2 FQGNSA. The CDR3 length is 14 residues. The CDR3, as DNA: TGTGCCAGCAGCTTAGTCCGGGCTGGAAACACCATATATTTT. Protein sequence: CASSLVRAGNTIYF.

This clonotype was seen a few times. The chain couples TRBV10-3 to TRBJ2-7; 9 nucleotides align to TRBD2. The CDR3 runs to 15 residues. The J segment lost 0 bases and the V segment lost 8 bases, leaving 8 bases of the junction unmatched. Germline assignment: CDR1 ENHRY and CDR2 SYGVKD. This CDR3 is CAIVAGGMGSYEQYF. The CDR3 DNA is TGTGCCATCGTCGCGGGGGGGATGGGCTCCTACGAGCAGTACTTC.

This clonotype showed up many times. This rearrangement joins TRBV29-1 to TRBJ2-3; 7 bases map to TRBD1. CDR1 is SQVTM and CDR2 is ANQGSEA in the germline V gene. The CDR3 totals 15 residues. Trimming took 0 bases from V and 1 from J; bases not matched to a gene: 4. CDR3 bases: TGCAGCGTTGAAGATCAAGGGGGCGGCACAGATACGCAGTATTTT. Its protein product is CSVEDQGGGTDTQYF.

The rearrangement links TRBV12-3 or TRBV12-4 to TRBJ2-5; 15 bases agree with TRBD2. This CDR3 comprises 17 residues. The V segment lost 1 base and the J segment 5 bases; nucleotides outside the gene matches: 5. This chain's CDR3 is CASSLVPGTSGGETQYF. The CDR3 coding sequence is TGTGCCAGCAGTTTAGTTCCCGGGACTAGCGGGGGGGAGACCCAGTACTTC.

This sequence joins TRBV7-2 and TRBJ1-5; D not certain. The V end was cut by 1 base, the J end by 3 bases, with 10 bases between. Per germline, CDR1 SGHTA and CDR2 FQGNSA. The CDR3 runs to 15 residues. CDR3 DNA sequence: TGTGCCAGCAGCTTAGTCAGGTTCTTCAATCAGCCCCAGCATTTT. Its protein product is CASSLVRFFNQPQHF.

This clonotype was recorded a few times. It is unclear where the CDR3 begins or ends on the DNA, so no DNA is shown, and the CDR3 is as TCRdb lists it. The chain combines TRBV6-2 or TRBV6-3 with TRBJ2-1; the table's D call of TRBD1 was not tested on the DNA. Inclusive of both ends, the CDR3 amounts to 13 amino acids. Germline assignment: CDR1 MNHEY and CDR2 SVGEGT. The CDR3 sequence: CASSSSGADEQFF.

This clonotype has only a few counts. The rearrangement joins TRBV12-3 or TRBV12-4 to TRBJ2-7, with D perhaps TRBD1 (5 bases). Between the trimmed V and J ends, which lost 3 bases and 5 bases, there was a span of 14 bases. This CDR3 has 14 residues. CDR3 coding DNA: TGTGCCAGCAGTTTTAAACAGGACCTCCACGAGCAGTACTTC. Translated, it gives CASSFKQDLHEQYF.

V is TRBV7-9 and J is TRBJ2-3; a weak D match, TRBD2 (6 bases). V gave up 3 bases and J gave up 3 bases, with 16 bases separating them. Germline V lookup: CDR1 SEHNR, CDR2 FQNEAQ (reference sequence). This CDR3 spans 16 amino acids. In DNA form, the CDR3 reads TGTGCCAGCAGCTTTGCGGGGTCGGGAGAGACAGATACGCAGTATTTT. Its translation is CASSFAGSGETDTQYF.

This chain uses TRBV19 with TRBJ1-2, with D perhaps TRBD1 (5 bases). CDR1 is LNHDA and CDR2 is SQIVND in the germline V gene (reference sequence). The V end lost 3 bases, the J end lost 4 bases, and 12 bases lay between the germline ends. This CDR3 spans 14 amino acids. The CDR3 bases are TGTGCCAGTAGTATTTTGGGACTTGGCTATGGCTACACCTTC. Its translation: CASSILGLGYGYTF. Complete variable domain (other parts from reference TRBV19 and TRBJ1-2): DGGITQSPKYLFRKEGQNVTLSCEQNLNHDAMYWYRQDPGQGLRLIYYSQIVNDFQKGDIAEGYSVSREKKESFPLTVTSAQKNPTAFYLCASSILGLGYGYTFGSGTRLTVV.